What follows are 2 T cell receptor beta chains derived from one specimen sequenced in a study of a mutant IDH1 vaccine in newly diagnosed glioma. Time point denoted: week 23, last vaccination. Vaccination comprised doses that each held 300 ug of mutant IDH1 20-mer peptide, plus topical imiquimod. TCRdb keeps only in-frame clones here, not all; method: immunoSEQ multiplex PCR. This sample yields tens of thousands of clones, of which roughly 82% are seen a single time; about 13% belongs to the top ten. Their target antigens are unknown. Material: PBMCs, obtained from a glioma patient whose treatment included an IDH1 peptide vaccine. These TCRs come from a man under 40 with glioma.

This chain uses TRBV5-6 with TRBJ2-2; weak D call: TRBD2 (7 bases). Germline CDR1 is SGHDT and CDR2 is YYEEEE. V lost 0 bases to trimming and J lost 5 bases, with 14 bases between them. The CDR3 length is 16 residues. Written as DNA, the CDR3 is TGTGCCAGCAGCTTGGTTCGGGGGGCGGGGACCGGGGAGCTGTTTTTT. Amino acid sequence: CASSLVRGAGTGELFF.

This chain uses TRBV2 with TRBJ2-7; D gene unclear. From germline, CDR1 is SNHLY and CDR2 FYNNEI. V lost 5 bases to trimming and J lost 6 bases, with 8 bases between them. The CDR3 contains 11 residues. The CDR3 coding sequence is TGTGCCAGCAGTTACAATTCCGAGCAGTACTTC. It yields the protein CASSYNSEQYF.